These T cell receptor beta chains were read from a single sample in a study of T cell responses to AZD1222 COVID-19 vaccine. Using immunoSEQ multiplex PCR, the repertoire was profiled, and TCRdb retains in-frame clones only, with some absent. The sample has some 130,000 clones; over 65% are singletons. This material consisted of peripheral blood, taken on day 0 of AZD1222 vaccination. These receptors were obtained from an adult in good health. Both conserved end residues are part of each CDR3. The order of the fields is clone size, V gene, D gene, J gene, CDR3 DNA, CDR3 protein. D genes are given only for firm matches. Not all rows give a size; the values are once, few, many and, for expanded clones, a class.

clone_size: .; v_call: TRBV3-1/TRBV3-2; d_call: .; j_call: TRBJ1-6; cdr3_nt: TGTGCCAGCGGTGACGGCAGGTTTGTCCACTTT; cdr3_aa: CASGDGRFVHF
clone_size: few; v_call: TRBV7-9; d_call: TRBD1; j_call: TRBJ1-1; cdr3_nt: TGTGCCAGCAGCTTGGGACAGGGGACTGAAGCTTTCTTT; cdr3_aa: CASSLGQGTEAFF
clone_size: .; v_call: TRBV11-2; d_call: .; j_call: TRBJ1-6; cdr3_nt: TGTGCCAGCAGCTTAGGCTCCGGACGTATGAATTCACCCCTCCACTTT; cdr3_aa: CASSLGSGRMNSPLHF
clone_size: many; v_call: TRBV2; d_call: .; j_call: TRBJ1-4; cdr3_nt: TGTGCCAGCAGTCCTACAGGAGCGGGGACTAATGAAAAACTGTTTTTT; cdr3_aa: CASSPTGAGTNEKLFF
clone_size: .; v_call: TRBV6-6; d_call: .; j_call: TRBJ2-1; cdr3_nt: TGTGCCAGCAGTTACCAGGGAAGGAATGAGCAGTTCTTC; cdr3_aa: CASSYQGRNEQFF
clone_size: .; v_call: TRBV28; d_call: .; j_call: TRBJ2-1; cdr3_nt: TGTGCCAGCAGTACCAGCCCGGGGAGGCAAAATGAGCAGTTCTTC; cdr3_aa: CASSTSPGRQNEQFF
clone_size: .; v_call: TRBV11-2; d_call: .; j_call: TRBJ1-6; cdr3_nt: TGTGCCAGCAGCCAAACGGGGGGATGGGATTCACCCCTCCACTTT; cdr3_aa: CASSQTGGWDSPLHF
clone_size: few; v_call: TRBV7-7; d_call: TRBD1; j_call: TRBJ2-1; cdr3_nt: TGTGCTAGCAGCTCAGGGGGCAATGAGCAGTTCTTC; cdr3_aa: CASSSGGNEQFF
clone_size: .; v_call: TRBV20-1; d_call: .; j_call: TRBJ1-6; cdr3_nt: TGCAGTGCTAGTGGGACGGTTAATTCACCCCTCCACTTT; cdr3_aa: CSASGTVNSPLHF
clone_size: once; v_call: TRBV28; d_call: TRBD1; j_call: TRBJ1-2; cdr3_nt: TGTGCCAGCAGCCTGGGGACAGGGGGCGCGTATGGCTACACCTTC; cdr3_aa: CASSLGTGGAYGYTF
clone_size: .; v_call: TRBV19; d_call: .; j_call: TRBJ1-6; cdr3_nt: TGTGCCAGTAGTATAAACGGGGGATATTCACCCCTCCACTTT; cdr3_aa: CASSINGGYSPLHF
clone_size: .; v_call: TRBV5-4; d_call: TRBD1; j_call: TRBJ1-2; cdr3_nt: TGTGCCAGCAGCTTCCCGGACAGGAGGTCTCTTGGGTATGGCTACACCTTC; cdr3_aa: CASSFPDRRSLGYGYTF
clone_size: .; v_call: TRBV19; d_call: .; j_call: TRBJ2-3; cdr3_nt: TGTGCCACGACTGGGCGTGAGACAGATACGCAGTATTTT; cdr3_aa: CATTGRETDTQYF
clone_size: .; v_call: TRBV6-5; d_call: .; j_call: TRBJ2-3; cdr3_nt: TGTGCCAGCACTAACCTAGGTCCCAGGGATACGCAGTATTTT; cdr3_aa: CASTNLGPRDTQYF
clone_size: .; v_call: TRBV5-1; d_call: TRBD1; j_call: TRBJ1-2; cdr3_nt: TGCGCCAGCAGCTTAATGGGACAGGGGGTCGATGGCTACACCTTC; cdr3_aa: CASSLMGQGVDGYTF
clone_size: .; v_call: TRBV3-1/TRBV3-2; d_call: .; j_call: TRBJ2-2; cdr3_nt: TGTGCCAGCAGCTACCGGCCTGCCCATGGGGAGCTGTTTTTT; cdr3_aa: CASSYRPAHGELFF
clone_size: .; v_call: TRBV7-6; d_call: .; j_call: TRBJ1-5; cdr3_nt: TGTGCCAGCAGCTTAGAGCGAAATCAGCCCCAGCATTTT; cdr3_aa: CASSLERNQPQHF
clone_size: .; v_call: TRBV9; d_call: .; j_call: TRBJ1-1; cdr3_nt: TGTGCCAGCAGCACTGGCCATGAAGCTTTCTTT; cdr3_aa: CASSTGHEAFF
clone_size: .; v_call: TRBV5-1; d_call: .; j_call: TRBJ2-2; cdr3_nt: TGCGCCAGCAGCCCAGGGGGGGTCTTCGGGGAGCTGTTTTTT; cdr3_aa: CASSPGGVFGELFF
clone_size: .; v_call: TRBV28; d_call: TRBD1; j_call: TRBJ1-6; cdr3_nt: TGTGCCAGTTCCGGGGACAGGGTCGAGGTTTCACCCCTCCACTTT; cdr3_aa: CASSGDRVEVSPLHF
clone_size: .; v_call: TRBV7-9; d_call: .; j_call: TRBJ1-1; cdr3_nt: TGTGCCAGCAGTCAGGCGGATATCCGGGCTTTCTTT; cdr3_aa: CASSQADIRAFF
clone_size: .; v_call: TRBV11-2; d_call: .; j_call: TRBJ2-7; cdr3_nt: TGTGCCAGCAGCTTAGTCCCAGCGGGGACACCCTACGAGCAGTACTTC; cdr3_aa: CASSLVPAGTPYEQYF
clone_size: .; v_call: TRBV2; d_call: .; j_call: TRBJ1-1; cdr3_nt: TGTGCCAGCACCCTGACAGCAGTGAACACTGAAGCTTTCTTT; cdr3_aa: CASTLTAVNTEAFF
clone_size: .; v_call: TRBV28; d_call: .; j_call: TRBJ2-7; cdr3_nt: TGTGCCAGCACTAATTCCTTCCAACGCCGAGGAACCTACGAGCAGTACTTC; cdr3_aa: CASTNSFQRRGTYEQYF
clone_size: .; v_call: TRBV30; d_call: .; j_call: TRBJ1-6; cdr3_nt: TGTGCCTGGAGTGCAGGTTACAATTCACCCCTCCACTTT; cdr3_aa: CAWSAGYNSPLHF
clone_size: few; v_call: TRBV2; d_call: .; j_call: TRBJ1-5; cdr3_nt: TGTGCCTCTGAATCCCGTAACAATCAGCCCCAGCATTTT; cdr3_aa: CASESRNNQPQHF
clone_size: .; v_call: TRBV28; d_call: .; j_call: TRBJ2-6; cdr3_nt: TGTGCCGCATTCCAATCTGGGGCCAACGTCCTGACTTTC; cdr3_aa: CAAFQSGANVLTF
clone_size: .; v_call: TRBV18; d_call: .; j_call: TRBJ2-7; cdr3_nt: TGTGCCAGCTCACCTGGGGGGATCACCTACGAGCAGTACTTC; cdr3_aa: CASSPGGITYEQYF
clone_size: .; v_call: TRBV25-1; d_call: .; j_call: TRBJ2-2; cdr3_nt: TGTGCCAGCAACGGGAACACCGGGGAGCTGTTTTTT; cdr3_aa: CASNGNTGELFF
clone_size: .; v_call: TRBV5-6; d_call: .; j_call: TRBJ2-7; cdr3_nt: TGTGCCAGCAGCTTGGCGGGGGAGCAGTACTTC; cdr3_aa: CASSLAGEQYF
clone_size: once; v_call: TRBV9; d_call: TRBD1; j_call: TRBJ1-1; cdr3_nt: TGTGCCAGCAGCGTAGCCCCCGACAGGGCGGCTGAAGCTTTCTTT; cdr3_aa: CASSVAPDRAAEAFF
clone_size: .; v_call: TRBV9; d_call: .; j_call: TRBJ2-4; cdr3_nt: TGTGCCAGCAGCGTACCTCTCCCCGAGGGGGTTAAGGCGGGGGCCAAAAACATTCAGTACTTC; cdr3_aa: CASSVPLPEGVKAGAKNIQYF
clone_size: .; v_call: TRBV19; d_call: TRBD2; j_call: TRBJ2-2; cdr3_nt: TGTGCCAGTAGCAAGCGGGGGGGCGGCACCGGGGAGCTGTTTTTT; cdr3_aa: CASSKRGGGTGELFF
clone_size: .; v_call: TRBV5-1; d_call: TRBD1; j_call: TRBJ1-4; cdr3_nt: TGCGCCAGCAGCTTGTGGGACAGGGCTGAAAAACTGTTTTTT; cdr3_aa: CASSLWDRAEKLFF
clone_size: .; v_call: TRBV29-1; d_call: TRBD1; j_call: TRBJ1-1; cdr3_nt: TGCAGCGTTTCAGGGGGTTTGAACACTGAAGCTTTCTTT; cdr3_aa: CSVSGGLNTEAFF
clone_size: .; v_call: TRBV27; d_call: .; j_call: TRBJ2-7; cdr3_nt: TGTGCCAGCAGTTTGCAGGGGACCTACGAGCAGTACTTC; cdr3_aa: CASSLQGTYEQYF
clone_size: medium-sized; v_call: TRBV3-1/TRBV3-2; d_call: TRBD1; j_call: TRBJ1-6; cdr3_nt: TGTGCCAGCAGCCCCCGACAGGGTTTCGATTCACCCCTCCACTTT; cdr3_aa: CASSPRQGFDSPLHF
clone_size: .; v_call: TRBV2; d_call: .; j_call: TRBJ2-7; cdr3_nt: TGTGCCAGCAGCCTTTCTATTAATCACGAGCAGTACTTC; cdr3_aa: CASSLSINHEQYF
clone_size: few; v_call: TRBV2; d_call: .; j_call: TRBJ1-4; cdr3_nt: TGTGCCAGCTACCGGTGGGCAGCCGGTGAAAAACTGTTTTTT; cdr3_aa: CASYRWAAGEKLFF
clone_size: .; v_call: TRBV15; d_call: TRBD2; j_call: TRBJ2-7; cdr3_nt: TGTGCCACCAGCAGAGAGGCTAGCGGGAGCTACGAGCAGTACTTC; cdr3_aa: CATSREASGSYEQYF
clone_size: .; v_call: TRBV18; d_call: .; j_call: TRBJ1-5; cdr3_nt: TGTGCCAGCTCACCCCTGCCGGGATTCACCGGGGGCAATCAGCCCCAGCATTTT; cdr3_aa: CASSPLPGFTGGNQPQHF
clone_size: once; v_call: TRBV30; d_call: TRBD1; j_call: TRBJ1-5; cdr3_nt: TGTGCCTGGAGCGCCGGGACAGGGAATCAGCCCCAGCATTTT; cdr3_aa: CAWSAGTGNQPQHF